This TCR beta chain was sequenced in a study of T cell clonality in common variable immunodeficiency. Method: immunoSEQ multiplex PCR; TCRdb's copy keeps in-frame clones and lacks some. The table lists tens of thousands of clones, with no singletons. Unmatched junction bases numbered 10, after V lost 5 bases and J lost 3 bases. The CDR3 loop spans 17 amino acids. Germline values: CDR1 LNHDA, CDR2 SQIVND (reference sequence). General observations from the study: CVID subjects showed higher TCRbeta clonality than healthy controls.

This clone has at least ten counts. The antigen is undetermined. Coverage ceases 3 residues before the CDR3 finishes, and the germline J gene fills in the end. This clonotype originated in a person aged 18 to 75 in good health. The chain is built from TRBV19 and TRBJ1-4, with TRBD1 identical over 9 bases. Sequenced sample: peripheral blood mononuclear cells. CDR3 bases read: TGTGCCAGTAGTTCCTCCGCCTGGACAGGGGCTAATGAAAAA. Encoded protein: CASSSSAWTGANEK. The CDR3 in its entirety is CASSSSAWTGANEKLFF.